These T cell receptor beta chains were read from a single sample in a study of regulatory T cells in long-lasting Graves disease. TCRdb processed the multiplex PCR reads anew with MiXCR; each CDR3 protein has one entry. The data contain approximately 400,000 distinct CDR3 sequences, 20% of them singletons. Sequences were derived from peripheral blood mononuclear cells (PBMCs), sampled when the disease was refractory, from a patient treated with antithyroid drugs. Every receptor here comes from a female donor with Graves disease. The CDR3 runs from the conserved cysteine through the conserved F or W. D genes are given only for firm matches. Clone sizes are given selectively: once, few, many, or a class where the clone is expanded.

many	.	TRBV20-1	TRBJ1-1	TGCAGTGCTACCGACCGCACTGAAGCTTTCTTT	CSATDRTEAFF
many	.	TRBV7-2	TRBJ2-7	TGTGCCAGCAGCCGCACTAGGACCGCCTACGAGCAGTACTTC	CASSRTRTAYEQYF
.	.	TRBV6-2/TRBV6-3	TRBJ1-4	TGTGCCAGCAGGACCGACGGAAATGAAAAACTGTTTTTT	CASRTDGNEKLFF
.	.	TRBV19	TRBJ2-7	TGTGCCAGTAGTATAACAGTCCAGGCGGGGTACGAGCAGTACTTC	CASSITVQAGYEQYF
.	TRBD2	TRBV29-1	TRBJ2-7	TGCAGCGTTGAAGTTGACAGCAGGGAGGGTTTCTACGAGCAGTGCTTC	CSVEVDSREGFYEQCF
many	.	TRBV12-3/TRBV12-4	TRBJ1-1	TGTGCCAGCAGTTTCGGTCAGCCCGATGAAGCTTTCTTT	CASSFGQPDEAFF
.	.	TRBV6-1	TRBJ2-2	TGTGCCAGCACCAAAATCAGCAACACCGGGGAGCTGTTTTTT	CASTKISNTGELFF
many	.	TRBV28	TRBJ1-2	TGTGCCAGCAGTCGGACTGGGCGGGAGGGCTACACCTTC	CASSRTGREGYTF
many	.	TRBV30	TRBJ1-1	TGTGCCTGGAGTCTGTCAGGGTTAAACACTGAAGCTTTCTTT	CAWSLSGLNTEAFF
few	.	TRBV12-3/TRBV12-4	TRBJ2-3	TGTGCCAGCAGTCAGGGGTCCACAGATACGCAGTATTTT	CASSQGSTDTQYF
few	.	TRBV7-2	TRBJ1-3	TGTGCCAGCAGCTTAGGCGGCCAGTTCTCTGGAAACACCATATATTTT	CASSLGGQFSGNTIYF
.	.	TRBV14	TRBJ2-2	TGTGCCAGCAGCCTTGGGGCTACCAGGGAGCTGTTTTTT	CASSLGATRELFF
.	.	TRBV7-2	TRBJ1-1	TGTGCCAGCAGCTCTGACAGGTCCTCAGCTTTCTTT	CASSSDRSSAFF
few	.	TRBV20-1	TRBJ1-6	TGCAGTGCTAGACGCCCGGACAGTAATAATTCACCCCTCCACTTT	CSARRPDSNNSPLHF
many	.	TRBV2	TRBJ1-6	TGTGCCAGCAGTGGTGGTGTCCTGAATTCACCCCTCCACTTT	CASSGGVLNSPLHF
many	TRBD2	TRBV14	TRBJ2-5	TGTGCCAGCAGCCAGGCTAGCGGGAGAGGGGTCCAAGAGACCCAGTACTTC	CASSQASGRGVQETQYF
.	.	TRBV10-1	TRBJ2-5	TGCGCCAGGGAGGGGCAAGAGACCCAGTACTTC	CAREGQETQYF
.	.	TRBV29-1	TRBJ1-1	TGCAGCGTTGAATGGGGGAACACTGAAGCTTTCTTT	CSVEWGNTEAFF
.	.	TRBV5-1	TRBJ2-6	TGCGCCAGCAGCTTGACCTGGGACACCATAACCTTC	CASSLTWDTITF
few	TRBD1	TRBV28	TRBJ2-3	TGTGCCAGCGGGACAGATAGCACAGATACGCAGTATTTT	CASGTDSTDTQYF
.	.	TRBV7-9	TRBJ2-5	TGTGCCAGCAGCTGGACACAAGAGACCCAGTACTTC	CASSWTQETQYF
many	.	TRBV5-1	TRBJ1-2	TGCGCCAGCAAGGAGCAGGAGGGACCCTCCTATGGCTACACCTTC	CASKEQEGPSYGYTF
many	.	TRBV2	TRBJ1-2	TGTGCCAGCAGTTCACCAGGGTTCCGTGGCTACACCTTC	CASSSPGFRGYTF
.	TRBD1	TRBV28	TRBJ1-5	TGTGCCAGCTTGGGACAGGGAAGTGAGTGGAGGGGGTGGGGTCAGCCCCAGCATTTT	CASLGQGSEWRGWGQPQHF
.	TRBD2	TRBV28	TRBJ2-1	TGTGCCAGCGCAGGGAGCGGGAGTATGGATGAGCAGTTCTTC	CASAGSGSMDEQFF
few	TRBD1	TRBV9	TRBJ1-2	TGTGCCAGCAGCTTCAACCCGGGGGGGACAGGATATGGCTACACCTTC	CASSFNPGGTGYGYTF
few	.	TRBV12-3/TRBV12-4	TRBJ1-5	TGTGCCGGCAGTTTTGGCAATCAGCCCCAGCATTTT	CAGSFGNQPQHF
.	TRBD2	TRBV4-1	TRBJ2-5	TGCGCCAGCAGCCAAGAGCGGGAGCGGGCGACCCAGTACTTC	CASSQERERATQYF
few	.	TRBV27	TRBJ1-3	TGTGCCAGCAGTCGAGGGGGATCCTCTGGAAACACCATATATTTT	CASSRGGSSGNTIYF
.	.	TRBV6-1	TRBJ2-5	TGTGCCAGCATTTTGAGGCAGGGACGCGAGACCCAGTACTTC	CASILRQGRETQYF
.	TRBD1	TRBV9	TRBJ1-5	TGTGCCAGCAGCGCCGCAGACAGGGCGGATCAGCCCCAGCATTTT	CASSAADRADQPQHF
many	TRBD1	TRBV6-2/TRBV6-3	TRBJ1-2	TGTGCCAGCAGTCCGGGACAGGGTTTGGCTGGCTACACCTTC	CASSPGQGLAGYTF
many	TRBD1	TRBV7-2	TRBJ1-2	TGTGCCAGCAGCTTAGTAGGGGGCAGCTATGGCTACACCTTC	CASSLVGGSYGYTF
few	.	TRBV2	TRBJ1-3	TGTGCCAGCAGTGAAAGCCTCTCTGGAAACACCATATATTTT	CASSESLSGNTIYF
few	.	TRBV11-1	TRBJ2-7	TGTGCCAGCGGGCAGAACTCCTACGAGCAGTACTTC	CASGQNSYEQYF
.	TRBD2	TRBV11-2	TRBJ2-7	TGTGCCAGCAGCTGGACTAGCGGGACTCTGAGCTCCTACGAGCAGTACTTC	CASSWTSGTLSSYEQYF
.	TRBD1	TRBV5-4	TRBJ2-7	TGTGCCAGCAGTTACGGACAGGGGATGTCCGAGCAGTACTTC	CASSYGQGMSEQYF
.	.	TRBV6-2/TRBV6-3	TRBJ1-2	TGTGCCAGCAGTTACCCGAGGACAGAGAACTATGGCTACACCTTC	CASSYPRTENYGYTF
.	.	TRBV7-9	TRBJ1-6	TGTGCCAGCAACACAGGGAACCGACCTAATTCACCCCTCCACTTT	CASNTGNRPNSPLHF
.	.	TRBV28	TRBJ2-5	TGTGCCAGCAGCCTTCCCGGGCAGGGGCCTAGGGAGACCCAGTACTTC	CASSLPGQGPRETQYF
few	.	TRBV20-1	TRBJ2-7	TGCAGTGCCAACGACGGGTTCCTCTCCTACGAGCAGTACTTC	CSANDGFLSYEQYF
few	.	TRBV5-1	TRBJ1-5	TGCGCCACTTCAAGGTCGGGGGAACAGCCCCAGCATTTT	CATSRSGEQPQHF
few	TRBD2	TRBV28	TRBJ2-1	TGTGCCAGCAGTGTGCTAGCGGGAGGGAACAATGAGCAGTTCTTC	CASSVLAGGNNEQFF
many	.	TRBV18	TRBJ2-5	TGTGCCAGCTCGCCCGGACAGCAAGAGACCCAGTACTTC	CASSPGQQETQYF
many	.	TRBV12-3/TRBV12-4	TRBJ1-2	TGTGCCAGCAGCGAATGGACCGGGACGACTTCTGGCTACACCTTC	CASSEWTGTTSGYTF
many	.	TRBV12-3/TRBV12-4	TRBJ1-3	TGTGCCAGCAGTTTATTGGGCTCTGGAAACACCATATATTTT	CASSLLGSGNTIYF
.	TRBD2	TRBV5-6	TRBJ2-7	TGTGCCAGCAGCGGGACTAGCGTCCACGAGCAGTACTTC	CASSGTSVHEQYF
few	TRBD1	TRBV30	TRBJ2-1	TGTGCCTGGAGTGTACGGGGACAGGTGAGCTCCTACAATGAGCAGTTCTTC	CAWSVRGQVSSYNEQFF
.	.	TRBV7-9	TRBJ2-7	TGTGCCAGCAGCTTAGCGGATGGCGGTGAGAACTACGAGCAGTACTTC	CASSLADGGENYEQYF
many	.	TRBV19	TRBJ1-1	TGTGCCAGTAGTATTTCTCTTTGGGGCACTGAAGCTTTCTTT	CASSISLWGTEAFF
many	.	TRBV12-3/TRBV12-4	TRBJ1-1	TGTGCCAGCAGTGACCGCCGGGTTCGAACTGAAGCTTTCTTT	CASSDRRVRTEAFF
.	TRBD2	TRBV15	TRBJ2-2	TGTGCCACCAGCAGAAGGCGGGAGGGCTCCGGGGAGCTGTTTTTT	CATSRRREGSGELFF